Listed below are T cell receptor beta chains from one sample, sequenced in a study of blood T cell repertoires in COVID-19. Libraries were prepared by immunoSEQ multiplex PCR; TCRdb keeps only in-frame clonotypes and omits some of them. The repertoire holds around 57,000 clones, with around 90% as singletons. Sample: peripheral blood. Source of these receptors: a human donor in a cohort sampled during active COVID-19. CDR3s include the opening cysteine and the closing phenylalanine or tryptophan. D genes are given only for firm matches. Expanded clones get a size class; other rows say once, few or many, or leave the size out.

v_call	clone_size	d_call	j_call	cdr3_aa	cdr3_nt
TRBV19	-	-	TRBJ2-6	CASSIPNSGANVLTF	TGTGCCAGTAGTATCCCTAACTCTGGGGCCAACGTCCTGACTTTC
TRBV7-3	-	TRBD2	TRBJ2-7	CASSLTGGRGNEQYF	TGTGCCAGCAGCTTAACTGGCGGGAGAGGGAACGAGCAGTACTTC
TRBV4-3	-	-	TRBJ1-4	CASSQRYRAPNEKLFF	TGCGCCAGCAGCCAAAGATACAGGGCCCCTAATGAAAAACTGTTTTTT
TRBV7-6	-	-	TRBJ1-1	CATVRISGNTEAFF	TGTGCCACCGTTAGGATATCGGGGAACACTGAAGCTTTCTTT
TRBV5-4	-	-	TRBJ2-3	CASSPLPTGLGDTQYF	TGTGCCAGCAGCCCACTCCCGACAGGTCTCGGCGATACGCAGTATTTT
TRBV29-1	-	-	TRBJ2-1	CSVHSSYNEQFF	TGCAGCGTCCATAGCTCCTACAATGAGCAGTTCTTC
TRBV7-9	once	TRBD2	TRBJ2-7	CASSQTGRGSYEQYF	TGTGCCAGCAGCCAGACCGGGAGGGGCTCCTACGAGCAGTACTTC
TRBV9	-	-	TRBJ2-6	CASSVVDSASSGANVLTF	TGTGCCAGCAGCGTAGTCGATAGCGCAAGCTCTGGGGCCAACGTCCTGACTTTC
TRBV5-1	-	-	TRBJ2-5	CASSLAGGPGAETQYF	TGCGCCAGCAGCTTGGCCGGGGGTCCTGGGGCGGAGACCCAGTACTTC
TRBV27	-	TRBD1	TRBJ1-1	CASSTAGTGITEAFF	TGTGCCAGCAGTACTGCCGGGACAGGGATAACTGAAGCTTTCTTT
TRBV10-2	-	-	TRBJ2-2	CASRYGGGTGELFF	TGCGCCAGCCGGTATGGGGGAGGAACCGGGGAGCTGTTTTTT
TRBV19	-	TRBD2	TRBJ2-1	CASSIRLAGGVGNEQFF	TGTGCCAGTAGTATTAGACTAGCGGGAGGGGTGGGGAATGAGCAGTTCTTC
TRBV20-1	-	-	TRBJ2-7	CSASPYGHEQYF	TGCAGTGCTAGTCCGTATGGCCACGAGCAGTACTTC
TRBV6-1	-	-	TRBJ1-1	CASSEDGEVTEAFF	TGTGCCAGCAGTGAAGACGGGGAGGTGACTGAAGCTTTCTTT
TRBV4-1	-	-	TRBJ1-6	CASSQEAGLHYNSPLHF	TGCGCCAGCAGCCAAGAGGCAGGGCTTCATTATAATTCACCCCTCCACTTT
TRBV5-1	-	TRBD2	TRBJ2-7	CASSFASSGGDVQYF	TGCGCCAGCAGCTTTGCTTCTAGCGGGGGGGATGTGCAGTACTTC
TRBV2	-	-	TRBJ2-5	CASSENRQETQYF	TGTGCCAGCAGTGAAAACAGACAAGAGACCCAGTACTTC
TRBV4-2	-	-	TRBJ1-1	CASSQYSEAFF	TGTGCCAGCAGCCAGTACAGTGAAGCTTTCTTT
TRBV5-1	few	-	TRBJ1-4	CASTPFSTNEKLFF	TGCGCCAGCACCCCGTTCTCAACTAATGAAAAACTGTTTTTT
TRBV5-4	once	TRBD2	TRBJ2-5	CASSLGSPGGTQYF	TGTGCCAGCAGCTTGGGAAGCCCGGGGGGGACCCAGTACTTC
TRBV5-1	once	-	TRBJ1-2	CASSPEAVNYGYTF	TGCGCCAGCAGCCCCGAAGCTGTAAACTATGGCTACACCTTC
TRBV9	-	TRBD1	TRBJ1-2	CASSVAPGGDYGYTF	TGTGCCAGCAGCGTAGCGCCAGGGGGCGACTATGGCTACACCTTC
TRBV25-1	-	-	TRBJ2-7	CASSESQENEQYF	TGTGCCAGCAGTGAATCACAGGAGAACGAGCAGTACTTC
TRBV2	-	-	TRBJ1-6	CASSELSRGAYNSPLHF	TGTGCCAGCAGTGAATTATCCCGGGGGGCTTATAATTCACCCCTCCACTTT
TRBV30	-	TRBD2	TRBJ2-1	CAWSVLFDSGRTVGEQFF	TGTGCCTGGAGTGTACTCTTTGATAGCGGGAGGACCGTGGGTGAGCAGTTCTTC
TRBV18	-	TRBD1	TRBJ2-3	CASSPQTGGADTQYF	TGTGCCAGCTCCCCTCAAACAGGGGGCGCAGATACGCAGTATTTT
TRBV24-1	-	-	TRBJ2-3	CATSDSRVGGTQYF	TGTGCCACCAGTGACTCACGCGTAGGGGGTACGCAGTATTTT
TRBV5-1	-	TRBD1	TRBJ1-1	CASAVEQGMNTEAFF	TGCGCCAGCGCAGTCGAACAGGGGATGAACACTGAAGCTTTCTTT